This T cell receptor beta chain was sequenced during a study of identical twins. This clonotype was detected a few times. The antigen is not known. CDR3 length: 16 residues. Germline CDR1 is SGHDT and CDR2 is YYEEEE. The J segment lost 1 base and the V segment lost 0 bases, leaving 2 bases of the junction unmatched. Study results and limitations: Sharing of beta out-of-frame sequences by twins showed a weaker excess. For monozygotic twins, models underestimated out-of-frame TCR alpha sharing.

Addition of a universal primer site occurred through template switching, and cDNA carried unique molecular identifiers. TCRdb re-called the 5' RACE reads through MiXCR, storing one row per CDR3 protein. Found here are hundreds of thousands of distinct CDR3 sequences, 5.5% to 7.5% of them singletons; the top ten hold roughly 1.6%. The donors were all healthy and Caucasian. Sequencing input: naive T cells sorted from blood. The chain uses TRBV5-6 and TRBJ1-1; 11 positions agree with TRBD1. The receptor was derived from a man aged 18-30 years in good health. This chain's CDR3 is CASSLGTGGPNTEAFF. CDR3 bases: TGTGCCAGCAGCTTGGGGACAGGGGGCCCGAACACTGAAGCTTTCTTT.